These T cell receptor beta chains were read from a single sample in a study of T cell changes during pregnancy in multiple sclerosis. Profiling relied on immunoSEQ multiplex PCR, and the TCRdb table lists in-frame clones only, not all of them. Of tens of thousands of clones in the sample, around 96% were seen once. The sequences come from CD8+ T cells from peripheral blood mononuclear cells, collected after pregnancy. Receptors were obtained from a female donor with multiple sclerosis, enrolled in a pregnancy study. CDR3s include the opening cysteine and the closing phenylalanine or tryptophan. D genes are given only for firm matches. The size field is filled for only some rows; it gives once, few, many or a size class.

j_call clone_size d_call v_call cdr3_aa cdr3_nt
TRBJ2-5 - TRBD2 TRBV2 CASRIRLAGQETQYF TGTGCCAGCAGAATAAGGCTAGCGGGCCAAGAGACCCAGTACTTC
TRBJ2-1 - - TRBV7-9 CASRNQVGDEQFF TGTGCCAGCAGGAACCAAGTGGGAGATGAGCAGTTCTTC
TRBJ1-2 - - TRBV4-2 CASSQDLQPTGYGYTF TGTGCCAGCAGCCAAGATCTACAGCCGACGGGGTATGGCTACACCTTC
TRBJ2-5 - TRBD2 TRBV5-1 CASSWMGGGAKETQYF TGCGCCAGCAGCTGGATGGGGGGGGGAGCTAAAGAGACCCAGTACTTC
TRBJ2-5 - TRBD2 TRBV4-1 CASSQDPAGEETQYF TGCGCCAGCAGCCAAGATCCGGCGGGGGAAGAGACCCAGTACTTC
TRBJ2-3 - TRBD2 TRBV5-4 CASSLVGLAGGPAFPDTQYF TGTGCCAGCAGCTTGGTTGGCCTAGCGGGAGGGCCAGCTTTCCCAGATACGCAGTATTTT
TRBJ1-5 - - TRBV7-9 CASSLQGSNQPQHF TGTGCCAGCAGCCTACAGGGATCAAATCAGCCCCAGCATTTT
TRBJ1-1 - - TRBV19 CASSTSFLNTEAFF TGTGCCAGTAGTACCTCGTTCTTGAACACTGAAGCTTTCTTT
TRBJ1-2 - - TRBV27 CASSKPGFYGYTF TGTGCCAGCAGTAAGCCGGGATTCTATGGCTACACCTTC
TRBJ1-2 - - TRBV19 CASSLTGDYGYTF TGTGCCAGTAGTTTGACAGGAGACTATGGCTACACCTTC
TRBJ2-5 - - TRBV4-2 CASSQPRETQYF TGTGCCAGCAGCCAACCCCGGGAGACCCAGTACTTC
TRBJ2-3 - - TRBV6-5 CASSYSGASTDTQYF TGTGCCAGCAGTTACTCGGGGGCTAGCACAGATACGCAGTATTTT
TRBJ2-5 - - TRBV7-6 CASKAAIEETQYF TGTGCCAGCAAAGCGGCTATTGAAGAGACCCAGTACTTC
TRBJ2-1 - TRBD2 TRBV15 CATSREPRTSGTYEQFF TGTGCCACCAGCAGAGAACCACGGACTAGCGGGACTTATGAGCAGTTCTTC
TRBJ1-1 - - TRBV28 CATEDSMNTEAFF TGTGCCACCGAGGACAGCATGAACACTGAAGCTTTCTTT
TRBJ1-2 once TRBD1 TRBV4-1 CASSQVVTGGAAIPF TGCGCCAGCAGCCAAGTCGTGACAGGGGGCGCGGCTATCCCTTTC
TRBJ2-3 - TRBD1 TRBV7-9 CASPKPGQGPEGTDTQYF TGTGCCAGTCCCAAACCGGGACAGGGCCCTGAAGGCACAGATACGCAGTATTTT
TRBJ2-1 - TRBD2 TRBV7-9 CASSGLAAHNEQFF TGTGCCAGCTCTGGACTAGCGGCGCACAATGAGCAGTTCTTC
TRBJ2-5 - TRBD1 TRBV5-6 CASRGTGRQETQYF TGTGCCAGCAGAGGGACAGGACGGCAAGAGACCCAGTACTTC
TRBJ2-3 - - TRBV27 CASSLSQGTDTQYF TGTGCCAGCAGTTTATCCCAGGGGACAGATACGCAGTATTTT
TRBJ2-2 - - TRBV9 CASSTGTSPGELFF TGTGCCAGCAGCACTGGGACTTCCCCCGGGGAGCTGTTTTTT
TRBJ1-2 - - TRBV27 CASSLQGLGYGYTF TGTGCCAGCAGTTTACAGGGGTTAGGCTATGGCTACACCTTC
TRBJ2-7 - TRBD1 TRBV29-1 CSVRTGVSYEQYF TGCAGCGTTAGGACAGGGGTCTCCTACGAGCAGTACTTC
TRBJ1-4 - - TRBV4-3 CASSQGPYGSMGEKLFF TGCGCCAGCAGCCAAGGTCCCTACGGGAGCATGGGTGAAAAACTGTTTTTT
TRBJ2-5 - TRBD2 TRBV7-8 CASSPPGAGVETQYF TGTGCCAGCAGCCCCCCGGGAGCGGGAGTCGAGACCCAGTACTTC
TRBJ2-1 - - TRBV19 CASSMFSHNEQFF TGTGCCAGTAGTATGTTTAGCCACAATGAGCAGTTCTTC
TRBJ2-7 - TRBD2 TRBV4-3 CASSQDWTSSYEQYF TGCGCCAGCAGCCAAGACTGGACTAGCTCCTACGAGCAGTACTTC
TRBJ1-1 - TRBD1 TRBV28 CASSLFGTGNTEAFF TGTGCCAGCAGTTTATTCGGGACAGGGAACACTGAAGCTTTCTTT
TRBJ1-1 few - TRBV29-1 CSVAGLTEAFF TGCAGCGTGGCAGGGTTGACTGAAGCTTTCTTT
TRBJ2-1 - TRBD1 TRBV27 CASSLPRTGGTDEQFF TGTGCCAGCTCACTCCCTAGGACAGGGGGGACGGATGAGCAGTTCTTC
TRBJ2-3 - TRBD2 TRBV7-9 CASSAGWGEGFDTQYF TGTGCCAGCAGCGCGGGTTGGGGGGAGGGATTCGATACGCAGTATTTT
TRBJ2-7 - - TRBV5-4 CASSLAGSYEQYF TGTGCCAGCAGCTTGGCAGGCTCCTACGAGCAGTACTTC
TRBJ2-1 - TRBD2 TRBV6-4 CASSEGLADNEQFF TGTGCCAGCAGCGAGGGACTAGCCGACAATGAGCAGTTCTTC
TRBJ2-7 - - TRBV7-9 CASSLRGGLGPYEQYF TGTGCCAGCAGCTTAAGGGGGGGCCTGGGCCCCTACGAGCAGTACTTC
TRBJ2-1 once - TRBV6-4 CASSDPGNEQFF TGTGCCAGCAGTGACCCGGGCAATGAGCAGTTCTTC
TRBJ2-3 - TRBD2 TRBV7-9 CASRGLAGALGTDTQYF TGTGCCAGCAGAGGACTAGCGGGAGCTCTGGGCACAGATACGCAGTATTTT
TRBJ2-7 - - TRBV5-1 CASSLESRYEQYF TGCGCCAGCAGCTTGGAATCGCGCTACGAGCAGTACTTC
TRBJ2-1 - - TRBV28 CASSLSGVSYNEQFF TGTGCCAGCAGTTTAAGCGGCGTCTCCTACAATGAGCAGTTCTTC
TRBJ2-2 - TRBD2 TRBV6-6 CASSKLAGGVGELFF TGTGCCAGCAGCAAACTAGCGGGAGGTGTTGGGGAGCTGTTTTTT
TRBJ2-7 - TRBD2 TRBV19 CASSIRSGFSYEQYF TGTGCCAGTAGTATACGTAGCGGGTTCTCCTACGAGCAGTACTTC